This T cell receptor (beta chain) appears in the sequencing data of a study of shared clonotypes between healthy human individuals. Germline V gene data show CDR1 as SGHTA and CDR2 as FQGNSA. The CDR3 is made up of 14 amino acids. Trimming cost V 3 bases and J 4 bases; bases outside gene matches: 1. Clones were read by immunoSEQ multiplex PCR, and TCRdb kept only the in-frame ones, dropping some. The sample lists some 2 million clones; 85% to 95% were seen once. Remarks on this clone: The sample holds other DNA sequences that translate to the same CDR3.

Sequenced material: naive CD4+ T cells sorted from blood. Indicated subset: CD45RA+ positively selected. The chain employs TRBV7-2 and TRBJ2-3; 10 bases agree with TRBD1. The source is a man between 18 and 29 years old in good health. CDR3 loop: CASSLGQGSDTQYF. The CDR3 coding sequence is TGTGCCAGCAGCTTGGGACAGGGGTCAGATACGCAGTATTTT.